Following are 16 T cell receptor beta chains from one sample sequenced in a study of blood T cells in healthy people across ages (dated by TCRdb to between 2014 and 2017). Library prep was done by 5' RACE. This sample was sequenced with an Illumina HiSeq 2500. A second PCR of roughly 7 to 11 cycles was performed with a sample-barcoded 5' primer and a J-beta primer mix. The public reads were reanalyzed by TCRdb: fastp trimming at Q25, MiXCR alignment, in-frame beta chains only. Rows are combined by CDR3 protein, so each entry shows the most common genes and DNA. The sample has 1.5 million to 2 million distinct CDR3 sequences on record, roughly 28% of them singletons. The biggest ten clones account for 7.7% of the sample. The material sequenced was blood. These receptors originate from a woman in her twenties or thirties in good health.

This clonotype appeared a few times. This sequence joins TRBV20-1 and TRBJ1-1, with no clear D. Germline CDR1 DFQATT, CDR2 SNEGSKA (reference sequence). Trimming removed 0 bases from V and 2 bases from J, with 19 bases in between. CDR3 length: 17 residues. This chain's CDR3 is CSARDPVPGRGNTEAFF. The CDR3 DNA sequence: TGCAGTGCTAGAGATCCAGTACCCGGACGCGGCAACACTGAAGCTTTCTTT.

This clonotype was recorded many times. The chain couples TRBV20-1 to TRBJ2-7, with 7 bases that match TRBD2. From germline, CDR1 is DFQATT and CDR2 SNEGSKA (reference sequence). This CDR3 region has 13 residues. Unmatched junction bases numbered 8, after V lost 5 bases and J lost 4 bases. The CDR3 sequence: CSAEGTNRYEQYF. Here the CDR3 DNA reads TGCAGTGCTGAGGGGACTAACCGATACGAGCAGTACTTC.

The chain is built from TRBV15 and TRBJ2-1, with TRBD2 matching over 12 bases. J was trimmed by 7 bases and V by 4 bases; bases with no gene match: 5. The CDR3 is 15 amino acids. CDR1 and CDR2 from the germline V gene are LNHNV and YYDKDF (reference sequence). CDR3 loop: CATSTGTSGRNEQFF. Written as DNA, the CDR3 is TGTGCCACCAGCACTGGGACTAGCGGGCGGAATGAGCAGTTCTTC.

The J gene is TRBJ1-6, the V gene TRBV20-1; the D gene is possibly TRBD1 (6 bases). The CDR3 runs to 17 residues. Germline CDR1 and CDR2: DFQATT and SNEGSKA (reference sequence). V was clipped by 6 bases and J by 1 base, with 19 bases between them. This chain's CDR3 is CSAPAAGAGSYNSPLHF. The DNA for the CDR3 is TGCAGTGCCCCCGCGGCGGGGGCAGGGTCCTATAATTCACCCCTCCACTTT.

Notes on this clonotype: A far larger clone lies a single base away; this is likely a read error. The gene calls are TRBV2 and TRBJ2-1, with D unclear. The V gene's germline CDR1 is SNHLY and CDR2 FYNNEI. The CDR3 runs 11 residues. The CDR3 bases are TGTGCCAGCAGTGACTACAATGAGCGGTTCTTC. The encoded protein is CASSDYNERFF.

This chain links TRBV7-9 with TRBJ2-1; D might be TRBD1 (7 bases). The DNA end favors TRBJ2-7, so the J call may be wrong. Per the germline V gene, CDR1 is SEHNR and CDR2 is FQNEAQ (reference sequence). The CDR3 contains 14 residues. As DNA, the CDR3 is TGTGCCAGCAATTTAGGGGGCAGGGGGGACGAGCAGTACTTC. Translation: CASNLGGRGDEQYF.

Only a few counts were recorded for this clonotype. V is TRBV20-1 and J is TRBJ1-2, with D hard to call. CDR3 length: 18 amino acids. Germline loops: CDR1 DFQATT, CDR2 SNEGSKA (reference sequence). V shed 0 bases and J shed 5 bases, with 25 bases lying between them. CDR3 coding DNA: TGCAGTGCTAGAGAGGTCCCAACGGGCGAAAGGAGGAGGTATGGCTACACCTTC. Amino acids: CSAREVPTGERRRYGYTF.

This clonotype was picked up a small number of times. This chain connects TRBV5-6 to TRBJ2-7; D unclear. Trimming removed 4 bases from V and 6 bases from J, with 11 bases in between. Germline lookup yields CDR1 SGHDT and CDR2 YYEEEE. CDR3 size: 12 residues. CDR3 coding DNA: TGTGCCAGCAGCGTAGGTGGCCTCGAGCAGTACTTC. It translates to CASSVGGLEQYF.

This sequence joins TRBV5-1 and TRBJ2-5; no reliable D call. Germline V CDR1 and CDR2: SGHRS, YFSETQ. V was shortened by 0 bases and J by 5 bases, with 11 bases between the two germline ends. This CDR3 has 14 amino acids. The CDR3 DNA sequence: TGCGCCAGCAGCTTGGAGGCAGATTTGGAGACCCAGTACTTC. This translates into CASSLEADLETQYF.

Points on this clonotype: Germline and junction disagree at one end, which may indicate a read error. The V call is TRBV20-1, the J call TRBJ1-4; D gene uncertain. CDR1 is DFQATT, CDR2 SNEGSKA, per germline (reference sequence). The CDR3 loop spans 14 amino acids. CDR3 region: CSAPRLAGRRKRFF. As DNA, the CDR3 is TGCAGTGCTCCCCGGCTGGCAGGCCGACGGAAACGGTTTTTT.

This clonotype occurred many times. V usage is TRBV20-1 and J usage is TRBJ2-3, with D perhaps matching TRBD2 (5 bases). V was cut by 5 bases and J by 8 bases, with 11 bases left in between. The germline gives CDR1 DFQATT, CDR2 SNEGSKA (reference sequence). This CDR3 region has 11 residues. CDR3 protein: CSADREVTQYF. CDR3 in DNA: TGCAGTGCTGACCGGGAAGTTACGCAGTATTTT.

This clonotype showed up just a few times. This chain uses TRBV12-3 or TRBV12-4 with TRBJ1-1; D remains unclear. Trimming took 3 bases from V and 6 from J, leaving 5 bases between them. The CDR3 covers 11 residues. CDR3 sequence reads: CASSFRSEAFF. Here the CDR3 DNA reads TGTGCCAGCAGTTTTCGGTCTGAAGCTTTCTTT.

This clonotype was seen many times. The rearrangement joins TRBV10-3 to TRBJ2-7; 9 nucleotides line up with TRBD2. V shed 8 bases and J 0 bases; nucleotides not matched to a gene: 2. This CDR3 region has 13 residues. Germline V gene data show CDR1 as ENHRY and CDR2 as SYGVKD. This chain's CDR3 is CAICSGSSYEQYF. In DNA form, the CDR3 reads TGTGCCATCTGTAGCGGGAGCTCCTACGAGCAGTACTTC.

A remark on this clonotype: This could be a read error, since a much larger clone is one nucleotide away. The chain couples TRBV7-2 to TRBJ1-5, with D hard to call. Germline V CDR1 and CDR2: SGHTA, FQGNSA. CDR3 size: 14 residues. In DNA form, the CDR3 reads TGTGCCAGCAGCTTAGCAGGCCCCAATCAGTCCCAGCATTTT. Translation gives CASSLAGPNQSQHF.

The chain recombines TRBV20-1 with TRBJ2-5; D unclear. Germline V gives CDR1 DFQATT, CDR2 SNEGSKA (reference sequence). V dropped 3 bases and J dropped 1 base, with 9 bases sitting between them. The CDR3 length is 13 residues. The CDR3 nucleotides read TGCAGTGCTAGGGGCGGAGCCCAAGAGACCCAGTACTTC. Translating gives CSARGGAQETQYF.

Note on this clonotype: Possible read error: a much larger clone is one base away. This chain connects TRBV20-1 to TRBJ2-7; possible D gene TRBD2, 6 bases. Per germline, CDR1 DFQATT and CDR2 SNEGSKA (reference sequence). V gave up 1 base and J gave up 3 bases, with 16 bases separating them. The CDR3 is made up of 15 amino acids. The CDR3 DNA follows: TGCAGTGCTAGAGTTCTCCCGGGACTCCGCTACGAGCAGTACTTC. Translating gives CSARVLPGLRYEQYF.